Presented here are 27 T cell receptor beta chains from one specimen sequenced in a study of blood T cells in healthy people across ages. The authors ran a second PCR of roughly 6 to 12 cycles using a sample-barcoded 5' primer and a J-beta primer mix. A single record per CDR3 protein comes from TCRdb applying MiXCR to the 5' RACE reads. Found here are about 1.7 million distinct CDR3 sequences, under 30% of them singletons; the top ten hold more than 6%. The sequencing input was blood. The receptor set was obtained from a woman aged 25 to 39 in good health.

This chain links TRBV12-3 or TRBV12-4 with TRBJ1-2; D unclear. The CDR3 is 15 residues long. Trimming cost V 4 bases and J 2 bases, with 14 bases left between them. CDR3 nucleotide sequence: TGTGCCAGCAGTTCAACCGCTCGGGGAAACTATGGCTACACCTTC. This gives the protein CASSSTARGNYGYTF.

Note on this clonotype: This may be a read error, as it is one base from a much larger clone. The CDR3 DNA follows: TGTGCCAGCAGGTCGGGTCCGGGCGTCGGGACCCAGTACTTC. This sequence encodes CASRSGPGVGTQYF. This rearrangement joins TRBV12-3 or TRBV12-4 to TRBJ2-5; D not resolved. This CDR3 has 14 amino acids. V was pared by 6 bases and J by 7 bases, with 18 bases between.

This clonotype has only a few counts. V usage is TRBV10-3 and J usage is TRBJ1-5, with D unresolved. CDR1 and CDR2 (germline): ENHRY, SYGVKD. Deletions cut 3 bases from V and 5 bases from J, with 11 bases between. This CDR3 has 14 residues. In DNA, the CDR3 is TGTGCCATCAGTGACTCCCCGGGCGATCAGCCCCAGCATTTT. Translating it yields CAISDSPGDQPQHF.

This clonotype was observed a few times. This chain uses TRBV12-3 or TRBV12-4 with TRBJ2-1, with D maybe TRBD1 (5 bases). V lost 5 bases and J 7 bases, leaving 15 bases between the germline ends. There are 14 residues in the CDR3. CDR3 DNA: TGTGCCAGCAGTCCTTGGGGCTCCGGAAATGAGCAGTTCTTC. Its translation is CASSPWGSGNEQFF.

This clonotype has ten or more counts. This chain's CDR3 is CSIAAGSSDQPQHF. The CDR3 coding sequence is TGCAGCATTGCCGCCGGGTCGAGCGACCAGCCCCAGCATTTT. V usage is TRBV29-1 and J usage is TRBJ1-5, with D unclear. CDR1 and CDR2 from the germline V gene are SQVTM and ANQGSEA. V lost 8 bases, J lost 7 bases, and 21 bases lay in between. The CDR3 has 14 amino acids. Looking up the rest from reference TRBV29-1 and TRBJ1-5 gives the full variable domain: SAVISQKPSRDICQRGTSLTIQCQVDSQVTMMFWYRQQPGQSLTLIATANQGSEATYESGFVIDKFPISRPNLTFSTLTVSNMSPEDSSIYLCSIAAGSSDQPQHFGDGTRLSIL.

The rearrangement links TRBV7-2 to TRBJ2-3, with 8 bases aligning to TRBD2. The ends lost 2 bases at V and 2 bases at J; junction bases unmatched: 6. In germline, CDR1 is SGHTA, CDR2 FQGNSA. The CDR3 spans 16 residues. The CDR3 coding sequence is TGTGCCAGCAGCTTAAGGACTAGCAGAACCACAGATACGCAGTATTTT. Its protein is CASSLRTSRTTDTQYF. Drawing the rest from reference TRBV7-2 and TRBJ2-3, the complete variable domain is GAGVSQSPSNKVTEKGKDVELRCDPISGHTALYWYRQSLGQGLEFLIYFQGNSAPDKSGLPSDRFSAERTGGSVSTLTIQRTQQEDSAVYLCASSLRTSRTTDTQYFGPGTRLTVL.

V usage is TRBV28 and J usage is TRBJ2-4; no clear D. This CDR3 has 11 amino acids. The germline V gene has CDR1 MDHEN and CDR2 SYDVKM. Trimming pared 3 bases from V and 13 bases from J, leaving 10 bases between. The CDR3 loop reads CASSLTYGQYF. The CDR3, as DNA: TGTGCCAGCAGTTTGACTTACGGGCAGTACTTC. The full variable domain, in which reference TRBV28 and TRBJ2-4 provide the parts outside the CDR3, is DVKVTQSSRYLVKRTGEKVFLECVQDMDHENMFWYRQDPGLGLRLIYFSYDVKMKEKGDIPEGYSVSREKKERFSLILESASTNQTSMYLCASSLTYGQYFGAGTRLSVL.

The chain couples TRBV20-1 to TRBJ2-3, with TRBD2 matching over 9 bases. The V segment lost 3 bases and the J segment 2 bases; nucleotides outside the gene matches: 9. The CDR3 length is 16 residues. The germline gives CDR1 DFQATT, CDR2 SNEGSKA (reference sequence). CDR3 region: CSASRSSGTTTDTQYF. The DNA of the CDR3 is TGCAGTGCTAGTAGGTCTAGCGGGACGACCACAGATACGCAGTATTTT.

Of note for this clonotype: Relative to the germline gene, one junction end is altered; a read error may explain this. J is TRBJ2-1 and V is TRBV20-1; 7 bases are a match to TRBD2. CDR1 and CDR2 from the germline V gene are DFQATT and SNEGSKA (reference sequence). The CDR3 covers 13 residues. CDR3 nucleotide sequence: TGCAGTGCTCCCCCGGGGGGTCACAATGAGCAGCTCTTC. The encoded protein is CSAPPGGHNEQLF.

This clonotype has just a few counts. The chain combines TRBV6-2 or TRBV6-3 with TRBJ2-7; 7 bases are a match to TRBD1. The CDR3 loop spans 16 amino acids. V lost 7 bases, J lost 2 bases, and 14 bases stayed unmatched. Germline V lookup: CDR1 MNHEY, CDR2 SVGEGT. The CDR3, as DNA: TGTGCCAGCAATTATAGACGACAGGGAGAGACCTACGAGCAGTACTTC. Amino acids: CASNYRRQGETYEQYF.

The chain couples TRBV11-3 to TRBJ2-1; the match to TRBD2 covers 9 bases. The CDR3 has 17 amino acids. V lost 4 bases to trimming and J lost 6 bases; unmatched junction nucleotides: 13. The V gene's germline CDR1 is SGHNT and CDR2 YENEEA. The CDR3 loop reads CASSSRRGSGGLNEQFF. The CDR3 DNA reads as TGTGCCAGCAGCTCCCGTCGGGGTAGCGGGGGCCTCAATGAGCAGTTCTTC.

The rearrangement uses TRBV28 and TRBJ2-1; 7 positions match TRBD1. CDR3 length: 13 amino acids. Germline CDR1 and CDR2: MDHEN and SYDVKM. The trim removed 3 bases at V and 8 bases at J, leaving 4 bases unmatched. The CDR3: CASSFEQGDEQFF. Written as DNA, the CDR3 is TGTGCCAGCAGTTTCGAGCAGGGGGATGAGCAGTTCTTC.

This clonotype was counted many times. V gene TRBV12-3 or TRBV12-4 combines with J gene TRBJ2-7; TRBD2 is a possible D gene (6 bases). CDR3 length: 13 residues. Between the trimmed V and J ends, which lost 2 bases and 5 bases, there was a span of 10 bases. Here the CDR3 reads CASSLLTGDEQYF. The CDR3 nucleotides read TGTGCCAGCAGTTTATTAACGGGGGACGAGCAGTACTTC.

A note on this clonotype: One junction end disagrees with the germline gene, perhaps due to a read error. CDR3 loop: CSAPPEGSTNEKRFF. For the CDR3, the DNA is TGCAGTGCGCCCCCCGAGGGATCAACTAATGAAAAACGGTTTTTT. This chain links TRBV20-1 with TRBJ1-4; no definite D call. Germline loops: CDR1 DFQATT, CDR2 SNEGSKA (reference sequence). CDR3 length: 15 residues.

V and J are TRBV12-3 or TRBV12-4 and TRBJ1-2; D is possibly TRBD1 (5 bases). The length of the CDR3 is 13 residues. V was pared by 6 bases and J by 6 bases, with 14 bases between. The CDR3, as DNA: TGTGCCAGCAGCTTGAGTCGGGACGATGGCTACACCTTC. Residues: CASSLSRDDGYTF.

This clonotype was observed a few times. The V gene is TRBV7-9, the J gene TRBJ2-5, with D possibly TRBD1 on 6 matching bases. Trimming took off 6 bases at V and 6 bases at J, with 11 bases between the two ends. This CDR3 region has 12 residues. CDR1 and CDR2 (germline): SEHNR, FQNEAQ (reference sequence). CDR3 sequence: CASSPTGQTQYF. The CDR3 DNA sequence: TGTGCCAGCAGTCCCACAGGGCAGACCCAGTACTTC. Complete variable domain (other parts from reference TRBV7-9 and TRBJ2-5): DTGVSQNPRHKITKRGQNVTFRCDPISEHNRLYWYRQTLGQGPEFLTYFQNEAQLEKSRLLSDRFSAERPKGSFSTLEIQRTEQGDSAMYLCASSPTGQTQYFGPGTRLLVL.

V and J are TRBV9 and TRBJ1-5, with no clear D. Deletions cut 0 bases from V and 0 bases from J, with 7 bases between. Germline V gives CDR1 SGDLS, CDR2 YYNGEE. This CDR3 region has 15 residues. CDR3 in amino acids: CASSVDGDSNQPQHF. DNA of the CDR3: TGTGCCAGCAGCGTAGATGGTGATAGCAATCAGCCCCAGCATTTT.

The genes are TRBV27 and TRBJ1-1, with D tentatively TRBD1 (5 bases). The CDR3 extends over 15 amino acids. Germline CDR1 is MNHEY and CDR2 is SMNVEV (reference sequence). The V gene lost 5 bases and the J gene lost 5 bases, with 18 bases spanning the gap. CDR3 in amino acids: CASSRPPVAGTEAFF. CDR3 nucleotide sequence: TGTGCCAGCAGTCGTCCCCCGGTCGCAGGGACTGAAGCTTTCTTT.

This clonotype was seen a few times. The gene calls are TRBV2 and TRBJ2-7; no clear D gene. This CDR3 has 12 residues. Germline V lookup: CDR1 SNHLY, CDR2 FYNNEI. Deletions cut 2 bases from V and 3 bases from J, with 5 bases between. CDR3 in amino acids: CASSENHYEQYF. The CDR3 DNA follows: TGTGCCAGCAGTGAAAACCACTACGAGCAGTACTTC.

This clonotype was seen at least ten times. V gene TRBV7-2 combines with J gene TRBJ2-7; D is ambiguous. V was clipped by 7 bases and J by 3 bases, with 10 bases between them. The germline V gene encodes CDR1 SGHTA and CDR2 FQGNSA. The CDR3 is made up of 12 amino acids. The CDR3 nucleotides read TGTGCCAGCAACGACCCGGGCTACGAGCAGTACTTC. Protein product: CASNDPGYEQYF.

The chain couples TRBV2 to TRBJ2-5, with 8 bases identical to TRBD1. The V gene's germline CDR1 is SNHLY and CDR2 FYNNEI. With V trimmed by 8 bases and J by 1 base, 12 bases remained unmatched. The length of the CDR3 is 16 residues. This CDR3 reads CASLSLDRVTQETQYF. The CDR3 bases are TGTGCCAGCCTCTCCTTGGACAGGGTCACCCAAGAGACCCAGTACTTC.

The chain combines TRBV2 with TRBJ1-1; D is ambiguous. Per the germline V gene, CDR1 is SNHLY and CDR2 is FYNNEI. The CDR3 is 11 amino acids. Trimming pared 7 bases from V and 8 bases from J, leaving 11 bases between. CDR3 in DNA: TGTGCCAGCATAGGGCCACCCGAAGCTTTCTTT. Translated: CASIGPPEAFF. The full variable domain, with the rest looked up from reference TRBV2 and TRBJ1-1, is EPEVTQTPSHQVTQMGQEVILRCVPISNHLYFYWYRQILGQKVEFLVSFYNNEISEKSEIFDDQFSVERPDGSNFTLKIRSTKLEDSAMYFCASIGPPEAFFGQGTRLTVV.

This clonotype was counted ten times or more. The chain has TRBV29-1 and TRBJ2-7, with 8 positions matching TRBD1. This CDR3 contains 12 residues. The V gene's germline CDR1 is SQVTM and CDR2 ANQGSEA. The trim removed 4 bases at V and 3 bases at J, leaving 2 bases unmatched. The chain's CDR3 is CSVATGGYEQYF. In DNA, the CDR3 is TGCAGCGTTGCTACAGGGGGCTACGAGCAGTACTTC.

The table lists this clonotype with many counts. The chain carries TRBV5-1 and TRBJ2-7, with TRBD2 matching over 11 bases. Trimming removed 5 bases from V and 5 bases from J; junction bases left unmatched: 9. Germline values: CDR1 SGHRS, CDR2 YFSETQ. The CDR3 is made up of 15 amino acids. CDR3 residues: CASRLTSGSSDEQYF. CDR3 in DNA: TGCGCCAGCAGGCTTACTAGCGGGAGTTCCGACGAGCAGTACTTC.

The table lists this clonotype with a few counts. This sequence joins TRBV7-3 and TRBJ2-7, with a possible D match to TRBD1 (5 bases). Germline lookup yields CDR1 SGHTA and CDR2 FQGTGA. Trimming cost V 2 bases and J 4 bases, with 15 bases left between them. This CDR3 region has 15 residues. CDR3 loop: CASSLPTSTDYEQYF. CDR3 nucleotides: TGTGCCAGCAGCTTACCCACTTCGACAGATTACGAGCAGTACTTC.

V usage is TRBV20-1 and J usage is TRBJ1-2; D gene ambiguous. V was clipped by 4 bases and J by 2 bases, with 5 bases between them. CDR3 length: 11 amino acids. Germline V gives CDR1 DFQATT, CDR2 SNEGSKA (reference sequence). The CDR3 is CSATGNYGYTF. DNA of the CDR3: TGCAGTGCTACCGGGAACTATGGCTACACCTTC.

At least ten counts were recorded for this clonotype. The chain has TRBV2 and TRBJ2-5; D may match TRBD1 or TRBD2 (5 bases each). The V end was cut by 8 bases, the J end by 1 base, with 17 bases between. Germline CDR1 is SNHLY and CDR2 is FYNNEI. The CDR3 runs to 15 residues. The CDR3, as DNA: TGTGCCAGCCGGGACGTAGGAGGCCTCCAAGAGACCCAGTACTTC. This encodes CASRDVGGLQETQYF.